The following is a TCR beta chain sequence with its context. This clonotype was found many times. Which antigen it targets is not known. One base away there is no much larger clone; base qualities are not given. The method behind the library was RACE. Sequencing took place on a NextSeq 500. Library preparation attached unique molecular identifiers to individual cDNA molecules for quantitative, reproducible TCR counting. For every blood RNA sample, sequencing covered both the TCR alpha and TCR beta chains. Per the original workflow: A median of roughly 99,000 TCRs per sample was observed, with a range of about 20,000 to 750,000. The Decombinator software suite was used to annotate V, J and CDR3 in the TCR reads. Every sample was subsampled to the same number of TCRs (28,000) for the PS versus PT1 abundance plots. Expanded TCRs were defined as absent before sensitization and observed at least eight times at the 2-week time point. TCRdb reprocessing: public reads trimmed at Q25 with fastp, clones called with MiXCR, in-frame beta chains kept. When rows share a CDR3 protein, they turn into one entry using the most common DNA and genes. None of the V and J calls come from the authors' own analysis; TCRdb made them. This sample comprises roughly 380,000 distinct CDR3 sequences, about 6.9% of them detected only once. The leading ten clones occupy about 5.4% of the sample.

This specimen belongs to a study of human T cells and chemical hapten exposure (dated by TCRdb to the early 2020s). In terms of the full investigation: For sensitization, 2% DPC in acetone was applied to an approximately 2 cm by approximately 2 cm area of upper inner arm skin. Patch testing on the upper back used Finn chambers containing 0.01% DPC, with scoring done after 6 days according to International Contact Dermatitis Research Group standards. Libraries were pooled for sequencing, and variation in per-sample TCR yields was attributed mainly to small differences in library volumes within the pool. This study followed changes in the peripheral blood TCR repertoire in vivo during primary and secondary sensitization of alopecia patients to the hapten diphenylcyclopropenone (DPC). Under 30 alopecia patients gave blood for TCR sequencing at one to four time points (pre-sensitization, 2, 6 and 24 weeks). Blood was sampled from patients pre-sensitization (week 0) and at 2, 6 and about 24 weeks after DPC sensitization. The mostly female patient cohort included alopecia areata with under or over 50% scalp involvement, alopecia totalis and alopecia universalis. Patients additionally received weekly therapeutic DPC doses to the scalp throughout the approximately 24-week study period. The paper as a whole reports these results and caveats: No change with DPC sensitization was found in the number of TCRs above 1 in 1000 frequency, and no evidence of global repertoire structure alterations was found. A positive correlation was found between the number of PT1 expanded TCRs and patch test score, with significance reached at thresholds 8, 16 and 32 but not 4. Repeated subsampling changed both the strength of the expansion versus patch-test correlation and the threshold at which that correlation became significant. Expanded TCRs formed significantly more large CDR3 similarity clusters than pre-sensitization or healthy control sets, consistent with antigen-driven responses. Because all patients had alopecia, a presumed autoimmune disease, the immune response of the patients might differ from that of healthy individuals.

From a lookup of the germline V gene, CDR1 and CDR2 are MRHNA and SNTAGT. From the cysteine up to the phenylalanine, the CDR3 has a length of 15 residues. The retained sequence is limited to the CDR3, 45 bases, with the frame set at the first base. A distance of 9 bases separates the germline ends of V and J, which lose 2 bases and 2 bases respectively. What this sample's time point label stands for: patch test 2, 6 weeks after DPC sensitization. Read against the paper, the sample's treatment or condition label means: therapeutic diphenylcyclopropenone sensitization with weekly scalp DPC. At every patch-test visit, the blood draw took place before the patch test was put on. To be eligible, patients had to be aged 18 to 70, diagnosed with alopecia and judged suitable for DPC therapy, while pregnant patients were excluded. Total RNA was isolated from unfractionated whole blood collected in Tempus Blood RNA tubes.

This sample comprised whole blood, obtained in connection with sensitization to the hapten diphenylcyclopropenone (DPC). Recombination connected TRBV6-4 to TRBJ2-2; a tentative D call is TRBD1 (5 bases match). The receptor's source is a woman between 18 and 30 years old with alopecia areata. Some clones in this sample may be carry-over from other donors' samples. CDR3 protein: CASSDTGPNTGELFF. The base sequence is TGTGCCAGCAGTGACACAGGTCCAAACACCGGGGAGCTGTTTTTT.